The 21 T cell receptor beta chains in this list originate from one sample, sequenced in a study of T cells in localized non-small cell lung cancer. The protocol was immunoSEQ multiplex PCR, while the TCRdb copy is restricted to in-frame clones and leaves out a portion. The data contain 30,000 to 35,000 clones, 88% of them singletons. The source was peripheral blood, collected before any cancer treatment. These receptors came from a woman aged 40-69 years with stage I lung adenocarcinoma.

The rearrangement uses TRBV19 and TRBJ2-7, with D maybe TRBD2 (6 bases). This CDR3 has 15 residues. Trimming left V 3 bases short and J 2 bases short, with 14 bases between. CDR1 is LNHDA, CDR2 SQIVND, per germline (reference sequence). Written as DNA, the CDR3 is TGTGCCAGTAGTATTTGGGGACGGACTACCTACGAGCAGTACTTC. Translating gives CASSIWGRTTYEQYF.

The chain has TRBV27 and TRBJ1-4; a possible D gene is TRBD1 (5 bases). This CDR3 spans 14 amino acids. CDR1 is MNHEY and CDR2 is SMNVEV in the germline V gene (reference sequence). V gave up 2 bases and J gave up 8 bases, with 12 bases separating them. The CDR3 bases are TGTGCCAGCAGTTTAACTCAGGGCGTGGAAAAACTGTTTTTT. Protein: CASSLTQGVEKLFF.

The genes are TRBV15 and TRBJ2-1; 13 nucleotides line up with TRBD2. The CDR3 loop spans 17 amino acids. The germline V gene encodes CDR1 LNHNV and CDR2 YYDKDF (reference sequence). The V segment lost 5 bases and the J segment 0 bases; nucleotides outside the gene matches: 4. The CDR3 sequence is CATSSRLAGGSYNEQFF. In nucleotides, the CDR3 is TGTGCCACCAGCTCCCGACTAGCGGGGGGCTCCTACAATGAGCAGTTCTTC.

CDR3 nucleotides: TGTGCAAGTCGCCCCCTTGCGGGGGCCGCTAACTATGGCTACACCTTC. It encodes CASRPLAGAANYGYTF. J is TRBJ1-2 and V is TRBV12-2. TRBV12-2 is assigned pseudogene status. CDR3 size: 16 residues.

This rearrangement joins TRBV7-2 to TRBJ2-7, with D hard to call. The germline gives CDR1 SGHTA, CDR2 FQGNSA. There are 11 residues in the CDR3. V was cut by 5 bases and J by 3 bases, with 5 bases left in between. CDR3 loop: CASSENYEQYF. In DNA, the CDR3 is TGTGCCAGCAGCGAAAACTACGAGCAGTACTTC.

CDR3 DNA sequence: TGTGCCAGCAGTACAGGGACAGGAGGGGTAGAGACCCAGTACTTC. Its protein is CASSTGTGGVETQYF. The chain has TRBV27 and TRBJ2-5; 8 bases line up with TRBD1. The CDR3 is made up of 15 amino acids. CDR1 and CDR2 from the germline V gene are MNHEY and SMNVEV (reference sequence). J lost 4 bases, V lost 5 bases, and 9 bases had no gene match.

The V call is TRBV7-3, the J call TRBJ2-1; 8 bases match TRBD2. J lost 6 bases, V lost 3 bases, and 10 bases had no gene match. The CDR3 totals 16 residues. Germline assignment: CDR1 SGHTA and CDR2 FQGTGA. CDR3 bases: TGTGCCAGCAGCTTCGGCCCGGGACTAGTATTCAATGAGCAGTTCTTC. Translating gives CASSFGPGLVFNEQFF.

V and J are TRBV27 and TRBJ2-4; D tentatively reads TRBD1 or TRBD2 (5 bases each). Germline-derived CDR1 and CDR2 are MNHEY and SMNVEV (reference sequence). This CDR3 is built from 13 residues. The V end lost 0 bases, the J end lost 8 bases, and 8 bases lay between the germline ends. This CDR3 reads CASSLSQGHIQYF. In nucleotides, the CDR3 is TGTGCCAGCAGTTTATCTCAGGGACACATTCAGTACTTC.

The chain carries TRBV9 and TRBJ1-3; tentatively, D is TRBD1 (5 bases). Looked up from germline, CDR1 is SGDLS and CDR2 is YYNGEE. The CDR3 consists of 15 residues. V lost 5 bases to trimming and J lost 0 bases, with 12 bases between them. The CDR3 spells CASSAGGNSGNTIYF. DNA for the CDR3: TGTGCCAGCAGTGCCGGGGGGAACTCTGGAAACACCATATATTTT.

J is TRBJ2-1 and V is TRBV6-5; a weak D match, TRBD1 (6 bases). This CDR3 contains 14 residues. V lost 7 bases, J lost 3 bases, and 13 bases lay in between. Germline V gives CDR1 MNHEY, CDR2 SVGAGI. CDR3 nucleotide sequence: TGTGCCAGCACTTTCCAAGGGGGCTACAATGAGCAGTTCTTC. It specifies CASTFQGGYNEQFF.

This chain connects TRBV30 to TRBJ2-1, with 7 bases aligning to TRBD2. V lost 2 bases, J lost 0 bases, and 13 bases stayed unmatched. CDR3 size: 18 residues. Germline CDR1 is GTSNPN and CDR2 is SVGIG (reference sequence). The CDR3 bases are TGTGCCTGGAGTTCCCTCCCCTCGCGGGGGAGCTCCTACAATGAGCAGTTCTTC. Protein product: CAWSSLPSRGSSYNEQFF.

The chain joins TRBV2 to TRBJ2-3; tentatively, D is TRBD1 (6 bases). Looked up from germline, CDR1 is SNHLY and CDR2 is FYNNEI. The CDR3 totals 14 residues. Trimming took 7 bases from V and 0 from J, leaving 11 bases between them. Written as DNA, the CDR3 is TGTGCCAGCACTGGGGGCCCTAGCACAGATACGCAGTATTTT. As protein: CASTGGPSTDTQYF.

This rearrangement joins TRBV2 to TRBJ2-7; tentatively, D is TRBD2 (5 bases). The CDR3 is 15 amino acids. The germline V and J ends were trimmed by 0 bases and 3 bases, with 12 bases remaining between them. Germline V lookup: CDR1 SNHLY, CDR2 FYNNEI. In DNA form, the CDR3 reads TGTGCCAGCAGTGAAGCCCGGGCCGGGGTCTACGAGCAGTACTTC. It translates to CASSEARAGVYEQYF.

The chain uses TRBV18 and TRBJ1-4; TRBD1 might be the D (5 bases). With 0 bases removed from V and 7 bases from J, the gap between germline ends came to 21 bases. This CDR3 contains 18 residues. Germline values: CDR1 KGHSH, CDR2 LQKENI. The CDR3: CASSPPEGSPRGVEKLFF. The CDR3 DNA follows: TGTGCCAGCTCACCACCGGAGGGGTCCCCGAGAGGGGTTGAAAAACTGTTTTTT.

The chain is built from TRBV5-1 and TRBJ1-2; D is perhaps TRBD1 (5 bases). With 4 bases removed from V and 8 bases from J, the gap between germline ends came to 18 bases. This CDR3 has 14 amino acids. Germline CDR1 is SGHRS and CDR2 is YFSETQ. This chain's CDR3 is CASSKRAAEGGYTF. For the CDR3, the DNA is TGCGCCAGCAGCAAGAGGGCAGCTGAGGGGGGCTACACCTTC.

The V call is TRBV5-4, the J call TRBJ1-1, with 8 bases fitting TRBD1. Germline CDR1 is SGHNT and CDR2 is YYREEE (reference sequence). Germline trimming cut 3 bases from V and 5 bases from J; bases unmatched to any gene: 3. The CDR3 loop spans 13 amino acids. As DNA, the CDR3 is TGTGCCAGCAGCTCTCAGGGGGCAACTGAAGCTTTCTTT. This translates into CASSSQGATEAFF.

In nucleotides, the CDR3 is TGTGCCAGCAGCCCCGTACAAGGATTTAGAGGCTACACCTTC. This codes for CASSPVQGFRGYTF. The V and J genes are TRBV7-2 and TRBJ1-2; no firm D call. Germline CDR1 reads SGHTA; CDR2 reads FQGNSA. CDR3 size: 14 residues. Trimming took 5 bases from V and 8 from J, leaving 18 bases between them.

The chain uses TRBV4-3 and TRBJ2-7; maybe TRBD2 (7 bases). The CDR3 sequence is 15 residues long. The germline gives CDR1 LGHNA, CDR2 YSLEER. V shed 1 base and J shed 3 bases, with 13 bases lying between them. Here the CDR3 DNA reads TGCGCCAGCAGCCAAGTGCGGGGGCCCTTCTACGAGCAGTACTTC. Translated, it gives CASSQVRGPFYEQYF.

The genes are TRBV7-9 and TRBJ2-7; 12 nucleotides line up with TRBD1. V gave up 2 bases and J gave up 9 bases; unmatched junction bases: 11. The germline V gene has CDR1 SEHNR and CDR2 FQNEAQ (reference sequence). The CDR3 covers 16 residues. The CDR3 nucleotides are TGTGCCAGCAGCTTACCTTCCGGGACAGGGGGCGAGGTGCAGTACTTC. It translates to CASSLPSGTGGEVQYF.

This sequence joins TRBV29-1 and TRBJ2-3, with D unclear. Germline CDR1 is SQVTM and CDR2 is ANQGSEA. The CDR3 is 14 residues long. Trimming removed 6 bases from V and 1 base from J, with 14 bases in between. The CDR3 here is CSVDSPQGTDTQYF. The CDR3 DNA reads TGCAGCGTCGATAGCCCCCAGGGCACAGATACGCAGTATTTT.

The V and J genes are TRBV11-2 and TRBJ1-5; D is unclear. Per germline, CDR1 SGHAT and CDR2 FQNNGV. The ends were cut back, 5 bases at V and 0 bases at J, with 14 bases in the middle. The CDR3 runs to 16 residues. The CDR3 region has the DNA TGTGCCAGCAGCCTAGGCCGGGCTAATAGCAATCAGCCCCAGCATTTT. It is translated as CASSLGRANSNQPQHF.